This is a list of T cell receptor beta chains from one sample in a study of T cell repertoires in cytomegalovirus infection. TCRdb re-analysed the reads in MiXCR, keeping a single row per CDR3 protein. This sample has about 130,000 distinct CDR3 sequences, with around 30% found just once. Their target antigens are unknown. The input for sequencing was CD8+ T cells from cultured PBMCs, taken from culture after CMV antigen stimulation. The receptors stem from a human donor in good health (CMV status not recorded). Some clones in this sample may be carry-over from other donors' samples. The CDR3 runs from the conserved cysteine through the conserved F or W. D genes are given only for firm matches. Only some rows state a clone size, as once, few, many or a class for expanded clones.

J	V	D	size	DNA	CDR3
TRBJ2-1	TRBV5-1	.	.	TGCGCCAGCAGCTTGGCCATGGGGCTTTCCTACAATGAGCAGTTCTTC	CASSLAMGLSYNEQFF
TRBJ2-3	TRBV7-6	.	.	TGTGCCAGCAGCTCACGCACGGGGATCGGACTCACAGATACGCAGTATTTT	CASSSRTGIGLTDTQYF
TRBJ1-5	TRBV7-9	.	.	TGTGCCAGCAGCTTAGGGGCCCAGCTAGCCCAGCATTTT	CASSLGAQLAQHF
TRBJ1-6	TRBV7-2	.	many	TGTGCCAGCAGCCGAGAGGGGACGGCCTGGGGCCTGGTATTGGGGGATTCACCCCTCCACTTT	CASSREGTAWGLVLGDSPLHF
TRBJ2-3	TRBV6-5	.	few	TGTGCCAGCAGTGAATTTAAGGGAAGCACAGATACGCAGTATTTT	CASSEFKGSTDTQYF
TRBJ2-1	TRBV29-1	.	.	TGCAGCGTTGCCGACGTAGGCGAGTTCTTC	CSVADVGEFF
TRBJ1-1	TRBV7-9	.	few	TGTGCCAGCAGCGAGACCGGAAGGACTGAAGCTTTCTTT	CASSETGRTEAFF
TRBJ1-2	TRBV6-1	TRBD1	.	TGTGCCAGCAGTCCCCCGGGACAGTGGAACTATGGCTACACCTTC	CASSPPGQWNYGYTF
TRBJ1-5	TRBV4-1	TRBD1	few	TGCGCCAGCAGCCAAGATGGACAGGGGATCCGGCCCCAGCATTTT	CASSQDGQGIRPQHF
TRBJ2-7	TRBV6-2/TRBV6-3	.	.	TGTGCCAGCAGTTACTCGATCCCAGGTTTGGAGCAGTACTTC	CASSYSIPGLEQYF
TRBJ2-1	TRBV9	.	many	TGTGCCAGCAGCGTCTACCGACAGGCTTCCTACAATGAGCAGTTCTTC	CASSVYRQASYNEQFF
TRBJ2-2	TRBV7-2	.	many	TGTGCCAGCAGCTCCACAACCCCCGGGGAGCTGTTTTTT	CASSSTTPGELFF
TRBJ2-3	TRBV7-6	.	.	TGTGCCAGCAGCCCCCGCGGGCACGGAGGGGCAGATACGCAGTATTTT	CASSPRGHGGADTQYF
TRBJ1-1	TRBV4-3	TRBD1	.	TGCGCCAGCAGCCAAGATATGGACAGGGGACTGGCTTTCTTT	CASSQDMDRGLAFF
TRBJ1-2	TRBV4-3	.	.	TGCGCCAGCAGCCAAGGGAGGACATCGAACTATGGCTACACCTTC	CASSQGRTSNYGYTF
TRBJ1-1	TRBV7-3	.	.	TGTGCCAGCAGCTTAAATCAAGGGATGGGGACTGAAGCTTTCTTT	CASSLNQGMGTEAFF
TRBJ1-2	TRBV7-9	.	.	TGTGCCAGCAGCCAGGGGCAGAGCTATGGCTACACCTTC	CASSQGQSYGYTF
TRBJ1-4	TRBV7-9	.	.	TGTGCCAGCAGTTACTCCGGGGGTAGTTCAACTAATGAAAAACTGTTTTTT	CASSYSGGSSTNEKLFF
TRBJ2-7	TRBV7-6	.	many	TGTGCCAGCAGCCCCAGGTTGGGGGCAGGCGAGCAGTACTTC	CASSPRLGAGEQYF
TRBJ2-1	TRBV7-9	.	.	TGTGCCAGCAGCTTCTCGGGGTTCAATGAGCAGTTCTTC	CASSFSGFNEQFF
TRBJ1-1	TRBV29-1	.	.	TGCAGCGTTAGGGACGTGGCAAACACTGAAGCTTTCTTT	CSVRDVANTEAFF
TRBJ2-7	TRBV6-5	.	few	TGTGCCAGCAGTTACTACGTTAGCTCCTACGAGCAGTACTTC	CASSYYVSSYEQYF
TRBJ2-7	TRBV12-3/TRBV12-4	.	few	TGTGCCAGCAGTTTGGGGGAGTCCAGGAGTAGCACCCAATCCTACGAGCAGTACTTC	CASSLGESRSSTQSYEQYF
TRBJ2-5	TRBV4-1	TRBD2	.	TGCGCCAGCAGCCAAGTATCGGGAGGTTTGGAGACCCAGTACTTC	CASSQVSGGLETQYF
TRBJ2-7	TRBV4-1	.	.	TGCGCCAGCAGCCAACCCGGGATTGACGAGCAGTACTTC	CASSQPGIDEQYF
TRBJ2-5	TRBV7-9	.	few	TGTGCCAGCAGCCAGCCTCTGGAGACCCAGTACTTC	CASSQPLETQYF
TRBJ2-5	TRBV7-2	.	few	TGTGCCAGCAGCTCGTGGGCGGGTGAGACCCAGTACTTC	CASSSWAGETQYF
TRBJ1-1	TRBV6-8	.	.	TGTGCCAGCGTTTTTCAGGGGTTGGGCACTGAAGCTTTCTTT	CASVFQGLGTEAFF
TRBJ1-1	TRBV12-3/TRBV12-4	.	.	TGTGCCAGCAGTGGGGACGGCCCGAACACTGAAGCTTTCTTT	CASSGDGPNTEAFF
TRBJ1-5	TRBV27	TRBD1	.	TGTGCCAGCAGTTCTATGGGGACAGGGATTGTCCCGAGGCCCCAGCATTTT	CASSSMGTGIVPRPQHF
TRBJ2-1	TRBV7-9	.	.	TGTGCCAGCAGCTTACAGGGCTGGGAGCAGTTCTTC	CASSLQGWEQFF
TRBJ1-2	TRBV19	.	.	TGTGCCAGTAGTAATCTCGGGAGCCCTAACTATGGCTACACCTTC	CASSNLGSPNYGYTF
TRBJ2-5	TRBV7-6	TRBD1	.	TGTGCCAGCAGCCTGACGGCAGGGGGAACTCAAGAGACCCAGTACTTC	CASSLTAGGTQETQYF
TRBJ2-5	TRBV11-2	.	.	TGTGCCAGCAGCTTATCGCCACGTCAAGAGACCCAGTACTTC	CASSLSPRQETQYF
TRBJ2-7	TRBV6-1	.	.	TGTGCCAGCACAGGGATGCGCGAGCAGTACTTC	CASTGMREQYF
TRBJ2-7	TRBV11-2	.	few	TGTGCCAGCAGCTCATCAACAGTCTACGAGCAGTACTTC	CASSSSTVYEQYF
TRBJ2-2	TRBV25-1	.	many	TGTGCCAGCAGTGTCGGGGTTCGCGGGGAGCTGTTTTTT	CASSVGVRGELFF
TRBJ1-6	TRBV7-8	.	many	TGTGCCAGCAGGGCAATCCCGGGGGAAAATTCACCCCTCCACTTT	CASRAIPGENSPLHF
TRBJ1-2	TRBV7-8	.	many	TGTGCCAGCAGCCTAAACAGGGCGGGGAGCTATGGCTACACCTTC	CASSLNRAGSYGYTF
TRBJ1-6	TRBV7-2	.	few	TGTGCCAGCAGCCCCTGGAAAGGGCCGGGGTACTATAATTCACCCCTCCACTTT	CASSPWKGPGYYNSPLHF
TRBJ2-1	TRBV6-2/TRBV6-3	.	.	TGTGCCAGCAGTTATGGGGGACTCTTCAATGAGCAGTTCTTC	CASSYGGLFNEQFF
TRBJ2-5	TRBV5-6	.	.	TGTGCCAGTTCCCGGGGGGAGACCCAGTACTTC	CASSRGETQYF
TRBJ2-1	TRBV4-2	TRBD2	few	TGTGCCAGCAGCCAAGACGGTCCGGCTAGCGGGGGCGATGAGCAGTTCTTC	CASSQDGPASGGDEQFF
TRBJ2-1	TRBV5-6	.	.	TGTGCCAGCAGCTTGTCGAGGTATGAGCAGTTCTTC	CASSLSRYEQFF
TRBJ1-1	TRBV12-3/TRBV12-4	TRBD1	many	TGTGCCAGCAGTTTCACCGTTGGCCGGGGACAGGGGTCTGAAGCTTTCTTT	CASSFTVGRGQGSEAFF
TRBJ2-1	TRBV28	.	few	TGTGCCAGCAGCTGGGGGGCCAATGAGCAGTTCTTC	CASSWGANEQFF
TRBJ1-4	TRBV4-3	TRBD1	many	TGCGCCAGCAGCCAAGCCACTCCGGGACAGGGCATTGAAAAACTGTTTTTT	CASSQATPGQGIEKLFF
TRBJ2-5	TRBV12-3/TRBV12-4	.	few	TGTGCCAGCAGTTTACGTACGACTCGAGTGGGCCAAGAGACCCAGTACTTC	CASSLRTTRVGQETQYF
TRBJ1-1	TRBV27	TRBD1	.	TGTGCCAGCAGCCCACGGACAGGGGTTCCAGGCGGTGAAGCTTTCTTT	CASSPRTGVPGGEAFF
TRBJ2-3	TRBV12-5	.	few	TGTGCTAGTGGGCAGTGGGGCCGCACAGATACGCAGTATTTT	CASGQWGRTDTQYF
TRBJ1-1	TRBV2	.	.	TGTGCCAGCAGTGTTTTCTTGCGGACTGAAGCTTTCTTT	CASSVFLRTEAFF
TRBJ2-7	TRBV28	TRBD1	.	TGTGCCAGCAGTTTACGGGACAGGGCCTACGAGCAGTACTTC	CASSLRDRAYEQYF
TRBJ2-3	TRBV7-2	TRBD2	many	TGTGCCAGCACCCTTTTCCCCCGGGGGGGAGATACGCAGTATTTT	CASTLFPRGGDTQYF
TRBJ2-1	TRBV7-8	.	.	TGTGCCAGCAGATCCCCAGATTACAATGAGCAGTTCTTC	CASRSPDYNEQFF
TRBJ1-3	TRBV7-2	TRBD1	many	TGTGCCAGCAGCTTGGACAGGGGAAACACCATATATTTT	CASSLDRGNTIYF
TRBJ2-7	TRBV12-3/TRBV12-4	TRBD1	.	TGTGCCAGCAGCTCCACAGGGGAGGAGCAGTACTTC	CASSSTGEEQYF
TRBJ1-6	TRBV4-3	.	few	TGCGCCAGCAGCCGCATATGGGGCTTCTATAATTCACCCCTCCACTTT	CASSRIWGFYNSPLHF
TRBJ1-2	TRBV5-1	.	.	TGCGCCAGCAGCTTGTTGGGGGGTAATGGCTACACCTTC	CASSLLGGNGYTF
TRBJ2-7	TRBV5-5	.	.	TGTGCCAGCAGCCTCAACAAGAACTACGAGCAGTACTTC	CASSLNKNYEQYF